These 7 T cell receptor beta chains share one sample of origin, sequenced in a study of T-cell reconstitution after alpha-beta-depleted transplantation in children. Unique molecular identifiers were incorporated when the TCRbeta library was constructed. A single record per CDR3 protein comes from TCRdb applying MiXCR to the PCR reads. This table holds 400,000 to 500,000 distinct CDR3 sequences, about a tenth found once. Sequenced material: PBMCs from the stem cell graft donor, taken from the stem cell graft. These receptors all stem from a human donor who donated a stem cell graft to a child with acute myeloid leukemia.

This clonotype was seen repeatedly, ten times or more. V gene TRBV7-2 combines with J gene TRBJ2-1, with TRBD2 matching 16 bases. Per germline, CDR1 SGHTA and CDR2 FQGNSA. V was pared by 5 bases and J by 8 bases, with 6 bases of the junction left unmatched. The CDR3 is 16 amino acids. CDR3 coding DNA: TGTGCCAGCAGCCCCGGGACTAGCGGGGGGGCAGATGAGCAGTTCTTC. As protein: CASSPGTSGGADEQFF.

The chain employs TRBV5-1 and TRBJ1-2, with 7 bases aligning to TRBD1. The CDR3 is 15 residues long. Germline values: CDR1 SGHRS, CDR2 YFSETQ. The trim removed 0 bases at V and 5 bases at J, leaving 7 bases unmatched. The CDR3 sequence: CASSLDRGAYYGYTF. Here the CDR3 DNA reads TGCGCCAGCAGCTTGGACAGGGGAGCTTATTATGGCTACACCTTC.

The table lists this clonotype with a few counts. The V gene is TRBV20-1, the J gene TRBJ2-5, with 7 bases lining up with TRBD1. CDR3 length: 16 residues. Germline-derived CDR1 and CDR2 are DFQATT and SNEGSKA (reference sequence). V lost 0 bases, J lost 0 bases, and 7 bases stayed unmatched. This CDR3 reads CSARDLVTGHQETQYF. As DNA, the CDR3 is TGCAGTGCTAGAGATCTAGTGACAGGGCACCAAGAGACCCAGTACTTC.

Remarks on this clonotype: With a much larger clone just one base away, this may be a read error. The CDR3 is CAISPETGYEQYF. CDR3 DNA sequence: TGTGCCATCAGTCCCGAGACAGGGTACGAGCAGTACTTC. The J gene is TRBJ2-7, the V gene TRBV10-3; 7 bases fit TRBD1. V lost 5 bases to trimming and J lost 4 bases; unmatched junction nucleotides: 5. The CDR3 has 13 residues. Germline V gene data show CDR1 as ENHRY and CDR2 as SYGVKD.

CDR3: CASNPTSGTRSYNEQFF. CDR3 sequence (DNA): TGTGCCAGCAATCCGACTAGCGGGACGCGCTCCTACAATGAGCAGTTCTTC. The genes are TRBV12-3 or TRBV12-4 and TRBJ2-1, with 11 bases aligning to TRBD2. This CDR3 region has 17 residues. Trimming cost V 7 bases and J 0 bases; bases outside gene matches: 8.

This clonotype came up a few times. This sequence joins TRBV12-3 or TRBV12-4 and TRBJ2-2; 8 positions agree with TRBD1. V lost 5 bases and J lost 2; bases outside the gene matches: 7. The CDR3 is 16 amino acids. The DNA for the CDR3 is TGTGCCAGCAGTCCCCAGGACAGGGTTAACACCGGGGAGCTGTTTTTT. It encodes CASSPQDRVNTGELFF.

This clonotype was picked up a small number of times. The chain employs TRBV20-1 and TRBJ2-3, with 9 positions matching TRBD1. The CDR3 consists of 14 residues. The V gene end was trimmed by 6 bases and the J gene end by 1 base; junction bases not matched to a gene: 5. The germline V gene has CDR1 DFQATT and CDR2 SNEGSKA (reference sequence). CDR3 coding DNA: TGCAGTGCCTACGGACAGGGGCGCACAGATACGCAGTATTTT. It specifies CSAYGQGRTDTQYF.